This TCR beta chain was documented in a study of blood T cell repertoires in COVID-19. Study-level information: Sites across the United States, Italy and Spain contributed samples from acute and convalescent COVID-19.

As processed by the authors: Amplifying reference gene primers gave estimates of nucleated cell counts. Some clones are missing from TCRdb's copy, which holds only in-frame ones; the method was immunoSEQ multiplex PCR. V and J calls and clone size are as listed in that table; D and trimming were resolved from the DNA. The sample records 320,000 or so clones, roughly 87% being singletons. All enrollees were roughly 18 to 89 years old and from fewer than 30 US areas. Donors in Cohort 3 who had recovered were those with two negative PCRs, healthcare professional clearance, or resolution of their symptoms. CDR3 size: 14 residues. The V and J ends lost 6 bases and 8 bases, in that order; junction bases with no gene match: 11. Germline V gives CDR1 SQVTM, CDR2 ANQGSEA.

The sample comprised PBMCs or T cells enriched from blood (not recorded which). This sequence originates from a woman in her 30s who had recovered from COVID-19. The chain is built from TRBV29-1 and TRBJ2-1, with 9 bases aligning to TRBD1. CDR3 protein: CSVPDRGIGYEQFF. The CDR3 DNA follows: TGCAGCGTGCCGGACAGGGGAATAGGCTATGAGCAGTTCTTC.